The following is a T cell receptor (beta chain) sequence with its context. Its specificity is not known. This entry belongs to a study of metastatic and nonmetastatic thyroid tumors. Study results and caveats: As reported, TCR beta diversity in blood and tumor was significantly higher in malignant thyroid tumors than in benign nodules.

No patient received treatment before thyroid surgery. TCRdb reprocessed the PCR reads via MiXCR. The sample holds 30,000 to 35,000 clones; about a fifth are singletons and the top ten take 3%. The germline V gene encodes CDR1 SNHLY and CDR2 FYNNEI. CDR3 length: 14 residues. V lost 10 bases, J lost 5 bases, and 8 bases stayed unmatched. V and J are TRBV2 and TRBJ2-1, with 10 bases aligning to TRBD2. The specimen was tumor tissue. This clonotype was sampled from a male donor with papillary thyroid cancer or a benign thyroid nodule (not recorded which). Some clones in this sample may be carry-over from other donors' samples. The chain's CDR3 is CATLPGLADNEQFF. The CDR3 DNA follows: TGTGCCACGTTGCCCGGACTAGCGGACAATGAGCAGTTCTTC.